The 2 T cell receptor beta chains presented below share a single source sample, sequenced in a study of CD8+ T cells in alopecia areata. RNA was isolated and reverse transcribed to cDNA, the sequencing template. Sequencing was performed with immunoSEQ multiplex PCR; in TCRdb, only in-frame clones are kept and a portion is missing. The table has some 240,000 clones, roughly 57% seen once. Sequenced material: CD4+ T cells sorted from blood, taken at week 0. These receptors all come from a human donor with alopecia areata.

The chain recombines TRBV29-1 with TRBJ2-6; TRBD1 is a possible D gene (5 bases). The ends were cut back, 3 bases at V and 2 bases at J, with 8 bases in the middle. Germline V gene lookup returns CDR1 SQVTM and CDR2 ANQGSEA. The CDR3 extends over 14 amino acids. CDR3 coding DNA: TGCAGCGTTGATTTAGGGGCTGGGGCCAACGTCCTGACTTTC. Translated: CSVDLGAGANVLTF.

This rearrangement joins TRBV9 to TRBJ1-5; no reliable D call. Trimming took 0 bases from V and 7 from J, leaving 11 bases between them. This CDR3 has 14 residues. Germline V gene lookup returns CDR1 SGDLS and CDR2 YYNGEE. The CDR3 loop is CASSVETNGQPQHF. DNA of the CDR3: TGTGCCAGCAGCGTAGAGACCAATGGGCAGCCCCAGCATTTT.